The entry below gives a single T cell receptor beta chain sequence along with its context. Its antigen is not identified. This entry comes from a study of T cells in Graves' hyperthyroidism and ophthalmopathy. Notes on the study in general: Model output signaled ophthalmopathy a median approximately 6.2 months ahead of onset. Also found in blood were most expanded thyroid clonotypes above 0.001.

Trimming removed 5 bases at V and 2 bases at J, with 7 bases between. In germline, CDR1 is SNHLY, CDR2 FYNNEI. CDR3 length equals 14 residues. Amplification of TCR beta CDR3 regions used RNA as the template. The study used the HTBI primer set for a first-round RT-PCR of the TCR CDR3. TCRdb processed the multiplex PCR reads anew with MiXCR; each CDR3 protein has one entry. The sample lists some 550,000 distinct CDR3 sequences, 16% occurring once. With duration under 3 months, ophthalmopathy was active: Clinical Activity Score at least 3, NOSPECS at least 4. The diagnostic basis comprised clinical symptoms, serum thyroxine and TRAb, thyroid ultrasound and orbital computed tomography.

The sample was blood. The receptor was derived from a woman between 35 and 50 years old with Graves' ophthalmopathy. The chain uses TRBV2 and TRBJ1-6; perhaps TRBD1 as D (5 bases). The CDR3 DNA is TGTGCCAGCAGTTCAGGGACCTATAATTCACCCCTCCACTTT. It translates to CASSSGTYNSPLHF.